What follows describes a single T cell receptor (beta chain). Its antigen is unidentified. The data were taken from a study of stem cell transplantation in POMP-related autoinflammatory disease. Study as a whole: Hypothesis: faulty thymoproteasomes impair CD8+ T-cell selection, skewing TRB repertoires. Overall study results and limits: Patients with PRAID showed a restricted number of unique TRB V-J gene pairings.

TCRdb keeps only in-frame clones here, not all; method: immunoSEQ multiplex PCR. Among some 65,000 clones listed, around 90% were seen once. The CDR3 spans 13 residues. V dropped 0 bases and J dropped 7 bases, with 5 bases sitting between them. Germline-derived CDR1 and CDR2 are SGHRS and YFSETQ. The sequencing here drew on CD4+ T cells from PBMCs, taken after stem cell transplantation. This clonotype originated in a human patient with POMP-related autoinflammation and immune dysregulation (PRAID). Some T cells may have come from the graft donor. The rearrangement joins TRBV5-1 to TRBJ1-6; D remains ambiguous. In nucleotides, the CDR3 is TGCGCCAGCAGCTTGGCAGAGAATTCACCCCTCCACTTT. Translating gives CASSLAENSPLHF.